The entry below gives a single T cell receptor (beta chain) sequence along with its context. No antigen is known for it. Genomic DNA per cell subset filled all wells of several immunoSEQ plates. Assay used: immunoSEQ multiplex PCR; TCRdb lists only in-frame clones, some missing. In the table there are under 600,000 clones, 97% of which are singletons. The V end was cut by 0 bases, the J end by 0 bases, with 12 bases between. CDR3 size: 17 residues. Germline V CDR1 and CDR2: SGHRS, YFSETQ. This sample was included in a study of shared clonotypes between healthy human individuals. Looking at the study overall: The donors, a couple of women and three men, were aged 18 to 49. Overall study results and limits: Clonotypes shared by all four donors outscored non-shared clonotypes in generation probability.

This clonotype originated in a woman in her 30s in good health. What was sequenced was naive CD4+ T cells sorted from blood. This sample's subset: CD45RA+ positively selected. The chain uses TRBV5-1 and TRBJ2-2; D might be TRBD1 (6 bases). The CDR3 sequence is CASSLGPGTSNTGELFF. CDR3 in DNA: TGCGCCAGCAGCTTGGGCCCCGGGACATCGAACACCGGGGAGCTGTTTTTT.